This is a list of T cell receptor beta chains from one sample in a study of HIV-infected children after antiretroviral therapy interruption. TCRdb passed the 3' RACE reads through MiXCR, listing each CDR3 protein once. The data contain about 37,000 distinct CDR3 sequences, under 8% of them singletons. Sequencing used CD45RA+ CD4+ T cells from PBMCs, pooled from several time points, obtained from a donor given antiretroviral therapy, either interrupted or continuous. These receptor sequences come from a pool of human donors with HIV. CDR3s include the opening cysteine and the closing phenylalanine or tryptophan. The D gene is left open where the match is weak. Expanded clones are given a class, and other clones once, few, many or no size at all.

J gene,V gene,D gene,clone size,CDR3 protein,CDR3 DNA
TRBJ1-1,TRBV2,NA,many,CASSEEGTTAAFF,TGTGCCAGCAGTGAAGAGGGAACTACAGCAGCTTTCTTT
TRBJ2-7,TRBV20-1,NA,many,CSARWLSYEQYF,TGCAGTGCTAGGTGGCTCTCCTACGAGCAGTACTTC
TRBJ2-3,TRBV3-1,TRBD2,NA,CASSQAGGTDTQYF,TGCGCCAGCAGCCAAGCGGGAGGAACAGATACGCAGTATTTT
TRBJ1-5,TRBV5-5,TRBD1,NA,CASSLQGAAQPQHF,TGTGCCAGCAGCTTGCAGGGGGCAGCTCAGCCCCAGCATTTT
TRBJ1-1,TRBV6-2/TRBV6-3,NA,many,CASNPRTANTEAFF,TGTGCCAGCAACCCCCGGACAGCGAACACTGAAGCTTTCTTT
TRBJ2-1,TRBV5-5,TRBD2,NA,CASSLNRGLHEQFF,TGTGCCAGCAGCTTGAACCGGGGACTACATGAGCAGTTCTTC
TRBJ2-4,TRBV6-6,NA,many,CASGGLGGSSQNTLYF,TGTGCCAGCGGGGGACTGGGGGGCTCTAGTCAAAACACCTTGTACTTT
TRBJ1-3,TRBV12-3/TRBV12-4,NA,NA,CASSPGSHSGNTIYF,TGTGCCAGCAGTCCAGGGTCGCACTCTGGAAACACCATATATTTT
TRBJ2-7,TRBV28,TRBD1,NA,CASTPGTGFYEQYF,TGTGCCAGCACCCCCGGGACAGGGTTCTACGAGCAGTACTTC
TRBJ2-2,TRBV6-5,NA,many,CASSTRRPSTNTGELFF,TGTGCCAGCAGTACTCGACGGCCCAGTACGAACACCGGGGAGCTGTTTTTT
TRBJ2-1,TRBV28,NA,NA,CASSLFQGLEQFF,TGTGCCAGCAGTTTATTTCAGGGTCTGGAGCAGTTCTTC
TRBJ1-1,TRBV20-1,TRBD1,few,CSAEHRQGNTEAFF,TGCAGTGCCGAACACCGACAGGGAAACACTGAAGCTTTCTTT
TRBJ2-3,TRBV7-9,TRBD2,many,CASSLVPPPTSGRQDTQYF,TGTGCCAGCAGCTTAGTCCCCCCCCCCACTAGCGGGAGGCAAGATACGCAGTATTTT
TRBJ2-7,TRBV5-1,TRBD1,NA,CASSWRQGGLEQYF,TGCGCCAGCAGCTGGCGACAGGGCGGACTCGAGCAGTACTTC
TRBJ2-1,TRBV20-1,NA,many,CSVLPPPGRGVHDEQFF,TGCAGTGTCCTGCCACCCCCAGGAAGAGGGGTTCACGATGAGCAGTTCTTC
TRBJ2-5,TRBV4-2,NA,medium-sized,CASSQEHWAQDTQYF,TGTGCCAGCAGCCAAGAACACTGGGCCCAAGACACCCAGTACTTT
TRBJ2-7,TRBV12-3/TRBV12-4,NA,many,CASSLGTHLEQYF,TGTGCCAGCAGTTTAGGAACACACTTGGAGCAGTACTTC
TRBJ2-1,TRBV24-1,NA,many,CATSRGYEQFF,TGTGCCACCAGTCGAGGCTATGAGCAGTTCTTC
TRBJ2-5,TRBV6-1,NA,many,CASHRGGVQETQYF,TGTGCCAGCCACAGGGGAGGCGTCCAAGAGACCCAGTACTTC
TRBJ2-7,TRBV29-1,NA,many,CSVGRGYEQYF,TGCAGCGTTGGAAGAGGCTACGAGCAGTACTTC
TRBJ2-1,TRBV6-5,NA,many,CASSPAGSNEQFF,TGTGCCAGCAGCCCCGCAGGGTCCAACGAGCAGTTCTTC
TRBJ2-1,TRBV11-2,NA,NA,CASSLVKDSTYNEQFF,TGTGCCAGCAGCTTAGTTAAGGACAGCACCTACAATGAGCAGTTCTTC
TRBJ2-5,TRBV27,TRBD1,NA,CASRDSSSMYQETQYF,TGTGCCAGCCGGGACAGCTCATCGATGTACCAAGAGACCCAGTACTTC